The 16 T cell receptor beta chains listed next were all sequenced from one sample in a study of T cells in Graves' hyperthyroidism and ophthalmopathy. The CDR3 regions of TCR beta were amplified from RNA transcripts. First-round RT-PCR of the TCR CDR3 relied on the HTBI primer set. TCRdb itself ran the multiplex PCR reads through MiXCR, one entry per CDR3 protein. The profile covers around 600,000 distinct CDR3 sequences, with 14% appearing a single time and 6.5% to 9% taken by the ten largest. Material for sequencing was blood. Source of these receptors: a young woman with Graves' ophthalmopathy.

The chain has TRBV7-9 and TRBJ2-1; TRBD2 matches at 8 bases. The V gene end was trimmed by 5 bases and the J gene end by 4 bases; junction bases not matched to a gene: 19. The CDR3 is made up of 19 amino acids. The germline V gene has CDR1 SEHNR and CDR2 FQNEAQ (reference sequence). In DNA form, the CDR3 reads TGTGCCAGCAGCCCGACCCGGTTCGGGGGGGCGTTGGCTTACAATGAGCAGTTCTTC. This translates into CASSPTRFGGALAYNEQFF.

This clonotype has ten or more counts. V and J are TRBV14 and TRBJ2-7; D ambiguous. V shed 1 base and J shed 6 bases, with 10 bases lying between them. The CDR3 is 13 amino acids. Germline CDR1 reads SGHDN; CDR2 reads FVKESK. The DNA for the CDR3 is TGTGCCAGCAGCCAAGGCGCCGGGCGCGAGCAGTACTTC. It yields the protein CASSQGAGREQYF.

This clonotype appeared many times. V gene TRBV6-2 or TRBV6-3 combines with J gene TRBJ2-7, with 8 bases that match TRBD1. The CDR3 length is 14 residues. V lost 3 bases and J lost 4; bases outside the gene matches: 5. CDR1 and CDR2 (germline): MNHEY, SVGEGT. The CDR3 protein is CASSYGQGGYEQYF. The CDR3 nucleotides read TGTGCCAGCAGTTATGGACAGGGAGGTTACGAGCAGTACTTC.

Only one count was recorded for this clonotype. The V call is TRBV4-3, the J call TRBJ2-1; 7 positions agree with TRBD2. This CDR3 has 15 amino acids. Losses at the gene ends were 3 bases for V and 1 base for J; bases not matched to a gene: 3. From germline, CDR1 is LGHNA and CDR2 YSLEER. CDR3 residues: CASSQNGGSYNEQFF. CDR3 nucleotide sequence: TGCGCCAGCAGCCAGAACGGGGGGTCCTACAATGAGCAGTTCTTC.

This clonotype has at least ten counts. The chain recombines TRBV3-1 with TRBJ2-1; D may match TRBD1 or TRBD2 (5 bases each). V lost 11 bases, J lost 0 bases, and 14 bases lay in between. CDR1 and CDR2 (germline): LGHDT, YNNKEL (reference sequence). The CDR3 is made up of 14 amino acids. DNA of the CDR3: TGTGCCTCTGCTTGGGGGAGCTCCTACAATGAGCAGTTCTTC. As protein: CASAWGSSYNEQFF.

This clonotype was seen only a few times. A much larger clone lies a single base off, so this may be a read error. The CDR3 coding sequence is TGTGCCAGCAGTGGCCGCCTAGCGGGAGGGCTGCAGACCCAGTACTTC. It is translated as CASSGRLAGGLQTQYF. This chain joins TRBV6-1 and TRBJ2-5, with 12 nucleotides matching TRBD2. V was pared by 4 bases and J by 6 bases, with 9 bases of the junction left unmatched. Germline values: CDR1 MNHNS, CDR2 SASEGT. The CDR3 loop spans 16 amino acids.

This clonotype showed up just a few times. The chain uses TRBV9 and TRBJ1-1; 11 nucleotides align to TRBD1. CDR3 size: 15 residues. The trim removed 0 bases at V and 5 bases at J, leaving 3 bases unmatched. From germline, CDR1 is SGDLS and CDR2 YYNGEE. In nucleotides, the CDR3 is TGTGCCAGCAGCGTAGCGGGACAGGGGGGGACTGAAGCTTTCTTT. It is translated as CASSVAGQGGTEAFF. The full variable domain, completed using reference TRBV9 and TRBJ1-1, is DSGVTQTPKHLITATGQRVTLRCSPRSGDLSVYWYQQSLDQGLQFLIQYYNGEERAKGNILERFSAQQFPDLHSELNLSSLELGDSALYFCASSVAGQGGTEAFFGQGTRLTVV.

This clonotype showed up many times. The rearrangement uses TRBV12-3 or TRBV12-4 and TRBJ2-7; D possibly uses TRBD1 or TRBD2 (5 bases each). V was trimmed by 5 bases and J by 0 bases, leaving 14 bases between them. This CDR3 is built from 15 residues. The CDR3 protein is CASSAPGRPSYEQYF. The DNA of the CDR3 is TGTGCCAGCAGTGCGCCGGGACGGCCCTCCTACGAGCAGTACTTC.

This clonotype appeared many times. The chain couples TRBV5-1 to TRBJ1-3, with D possibly being TRBD1 (5 bases). The CDR3 runs 15 residues. V was shortened by 2 bases and J by 1 base, with 10 bases between the two germline ends. In germline, CDR1 is SGHRS, CDR2 YFSETQ. Here the CDR3 reads CASSLGVTSGNTIYF. CDR3 in DNA: TGCGCCAGCAGCTTAGGGGTGACATCTGGAAACACCATATATTTT.

The chain couples TRBV29-1 to TRBJ1-1; no reliable D call. V lost 6 bases to trimming and J lost 5 bases, with 13 bases between them. Germline loops: CDR1 SQVTM, CDR2 ANQGSEA. CDR3 length equals 12 residues. The chain's CDR3 is CSVRYGDTEAFF. The CDR3 nucleotides are TGCAGCGTCAGATATGGGGATACTGAAGCTTTCTTT.

The chain has TRBV5-5 and TRBJ1-4; D might be TRBD1 (6 bases). The CDR3 contains 16 residues. Trimming pared 4 bases from V and 0 bases from J, leaving 13 bases between. Germline CDR1 SGHKS, CDR2 YYEKEE (reference sequence). The CDR3: CASSPGTKATNEKLFF. CDR3 coding DNA: TGTGCCAGCAGCCCAGGGACAAAAGCAACTAATGAAAAACTGTTTTTT.

This clonotype was seen a single time. The rearrangement uses TRBV6-4 and TRBJ2-1; D is unclear. The CDR3 totals 15 residues. V gave up 3 bases and J gave up 6 bases, with 15 bases separating them. CDR1 is MRHNA and CDR2 is SNTAGT in the germline V gene. In nucleotides, the CDR3 is TGTGCCAGCAGTGAGAGGAGCAACTCTGGCAATGAGCAGTTCTTC. Protein: CASSERSNSGNEQFF.

V and J are TRBV25-1 and TRBJ2-1; D ambiguous. CDR3 size: 15 residues. The germline V gene encodes CDR1 MGHDK and CDR2 SYGVNS. The V and J ends lost 1 base and 6 bases respectively, with 13 bases between them. This chain's CDR3 is CASSESGRLLNEQFF. Written as DNA, the CDR3 is TGTGCCAGCAGTGAATCAGGTAGACTCCTCAATGAGCAGTTCTTC. Using reference TRBV25-1 and TRBJ2-1 for the parts outside the CDR3, the full variable domain is EADIYQTPRYLVIGTGKKITLECSQTMGHDKMYWYQQDPGMELHLIHYSYGVNSTEKGDLSSESTVSRIRTEHFPLTLESARPSHTSQYLCASSESGRLLNEQFFGPGTRLTVL.

At least ten counts were recorded for this clonotype. J is TRBJ2-7 and V is TRBV28; 8 bases line up with TRBD1. From germline, CDR1 is MDHEN and CDR2 SYDVKM. The ends lost 8 bases at V and 2 bases at J; junction bases unmatched: 11. The CDR3 totals 15 residues. The CDR3 loop is CASGSGQGVPYEQYF. DNA of the CDR3: TGTGCCAGCGGTAGTGGACAGGGTGTACCCTACGAGCAGTACTTC.

This clonotype was observed many times. The V call is TRBV5-4, the J call TRBJ2-3; 10 nucleotides agree with TRBD2. The CDR3 is made up of 16 amino acids. CDR1 SGHNT and CDR2 YYREEE come from the germline V gene (reference sequence). The junction had 8 bases not matched to a gene; V was cut back by 3 bases and J by 4 bases. The CDR3 protein is CASSSMASGSSDTQYF. The CDR3 DNA follows: TGTGCCAGCAGCTCGATGGCTAGCGGGAGTTCAGATACGCAGTATTTT.

This clonotype was observed many times. The V call is TRBV28, the J call TRBJ1-6, with 8 bases aligning to TRBD1. Germline V gene sequence: CDR1 MDHEN, CDR2 SYDVKM. The CDR3 extends over 13 amino acids. Germline trimming cut 10 bases from V and 6 bases from J; bases unmatched to any gene: 5. CDR3 amino acids: CATEGQANSPLHF. In nucleotides, the CDR3 is TGTGCCACCGAGGGACAGGCTAATTCACCCCTCCACTTT.